The T cell receptor (beta chain) described here comes from a study of PD-1 blockade in classical Hodgkin lymphoma. About this clone itself: Its target is unknown.

Patients all relapsed after autologous stem cell transplantation, and there was variation in brentuximab vedotin exposure. Sequencing used immunoSEQ multiplex PCR; TCRdb keeps in-frame clones, though not all of them. The repertoire holds around 4,000 clones, roughly 75% seen once, with approximately 40% in the top ten. This CDR3 spans 17 amino acids. V was shortened by 2 bases and J by 9 bases, with 23 bases between the two germline ends. Germline lookup yields CDR1 MNHNS and CDR2 SASEGT. Notes on the study in general: Diversity similar to that of newly diagnosed patients was seen at baseline in complete responders. By cycle point C4D1, TCR diversity had risen significantly in CD4+ cells (but not CD8+ cells). Newly diagnosed patients were reported to exhibit reduced baseline TCR diversity relative to healthy donors. The origin of the repertoire differences remains undefined, with disease activity or prior therapy as possible causes.

This clonotype was sampled from a human donor with classical Hodgkin lymphoma. The genes are TRBV6-1 and TRBJ1-5; D gene ambiguous. Sequencing was performed on peripheral blood mononuclear cells (PBMCs), taken at baseline. CDR3: CASSESPIFSPAGPQHF. For the CDR3, the DNA is TGTGCCAGCAGTGAATCCCCTATCTTTTCCCCGGCAGGGCCCCAGCATTTT.